The next 17 T cell receptor beta chains were all read from a single sample in a study of shared clonotypes between healthy human individuals. The method was immunoSEQ multiplex PCR; TCRdb's version includes in-frame clones alone and lacks a portion of them. The sample records under 650,000 clones, 90% to 96% being singletons. Sequences were obtained from naive CD4+ T cells sorted from blood. Subset defined: CD45RA+ positively selected. The receptors derive from a woman aged 25 to 45 in good health.

This clone was seen only once. The chain is built from TRBV11-2 and TRBJ1-1, with D unclear. The CDR3 covers 14 residues. CDR1 and CDR2 from the germline V gene are SGHAT and FQNNGV. The germline V and J ends were trimmed by 1 base and 11 bases, with 17 bases remaining between them. The chain's CDR3 is CASSLGAGPPGAFF. The CDR3 DNA follows: TGTGCCAGCAGCTTAGGGGCAGGTCCACCGGGGGCTTTCTTT. Variable domain in full (rest from reference TRBV11-2 and TRBJ1-1): EAGVAQSPRYKIIEKRQSVAFWCNPISGHATLYWYQQILGQGPKLLIQFQNNGVVDDSQLPKDRFSAERLKGVDSTLKIQPAKLEDSAVYLCASSLGAGPPGAFFGQGTRLTVV.

The chain uses TRBV4-2 and TRBJ2-7, with a possible D match to TRBD1 (6 bases). Trimming cost V 0 bases and J 0 bases, with 9 bases left between them. Germline V gene lookup returns CDR1 LGHNA and CDR2 YNFKEQ. CDR3 size: 15 residues. CDR3 DNA: TGTGCCAGCAGCCAAGAAGACAGGAGCTCCTACGAGCAGTACTTC. This codes for CASSQEDRSSYEQYF.

The gene calls are TRBV9 and TRBJ2-5; TRBD1 agrees at 11 bases. The J call may be mistaken, given a closer DNA end match to TRBJ2-7. Germline values: CDR1 SGDLS, CDR2 YYNGEE. The CDR3 contains 16 residues. The CDR3 region is CASSVSPGQGAYEQYF. CDR3 bases: TGTGCCAGCAGCGTAAGTCCGGGACAGGGGGCCTACGAGCAGTACTTC.

The V gene is TRBV7-9, the J gene TRBJ2-5; D is undetermined. Trimming cost V 3 bases and J 5 bases, with 13 bases left between them. CDR3 length: 14 amino acids. The V gene's germline CDR1 is SEHNR and CDR2 FQNEAQ (reference sequence). The CDR3 DNA is TGTGCCAGCAGCTTGACAAAGACGGGCGAGACCCAGTACTTC. It translates to CASSLTKTGETQYF.

The V and J genes are TRBV28 and TRBJ2-1; D perhaps matches TRBD2 (7 bases). Germline V gives CDR1 MDHEN, CDR2 SYDVKM. Between the trimmed V and J ends, which lost 2 bases and 4 bases, there was a span of 15 bases. CDR3 length: 16 residues. CDR3 sequence: CASSLRGGGRYNEQFF. CDR3 coding DNA: TGTGCCAGCAGTTTAAGGGGGGGAGGCCGATACAATGAGCAGTTCTTC.

CDR3 residues: CASSFVRRDQPQHF. The CDR3 bases are TGTGCCAGCAGCTTCGTCAGGAGGGATCAGCCCCAGCATTTT. V gene TRBV7-2 combines with J gene TRBJ1-5; D gene uncertain. Germline V gene lookup returns CDR1 SGHTA and CDR2 FQGNSA. Trimming removed 3 bases from V and 5 bases from J, with 11 bases in between. This CDR3 has 14 amino acids.

The gene calls are TRBV5-1 and TRBJ2-6; unclear D gene. Trimming took 1 base from V and 2 from J, leaving 4 bases between them. Per the germline V gene, CDR1 is SGHRS and CDR2 is YFSETQ. This CDR3 is 14 amino acids long. CDR3 protein: CASSLSTGANVLTF. CDR3 in DNA: TGCGCCAGCAGCTTGAGCACTGGGGCCAACGTCCTGACTTTC.

V gene TRBV7-9 combines with J gene TRBJ2-1; 13 bases are shared with TRBD2. CDR1 SEHNR and CDR2 FQNEAQ come from the germline V gene (reference sequence). This CDR3 region has 16 residues. V shed 7 bases, J shed 8 bases, and the junction held 11 bases outside the gene matches. The CDR3 is CASKPWTSGSKDEQFF. The CDR3 bases are TGTGCCAGCAAACCTTGGACTAGCGGGAGTAAGGATGAGCAGTTCTTC. Full variable domain (remainder filled in from reference TRBV7-9 and TRBJ2-1): DTGVSQNPRHKITKRGQNVTFRCDPISEHNRLYWYRQTLGQGPEFLTYFQNEAQLEKSRLLSDRFSAERPKGSFSTLEIQRTEQGDSAMYLCASKPWTSGSKDEQFFGPGTRLTVL.

This chain connects TRBV5-1 to TRBJ1-2; D unresolved. The germline V gene encodes CDR1 SGHRS and CDR2 YFSETQ. V was trimmed by 2 bases and J by 1 base, leaving 12 bases between them. CDR3 length: 15 residues. CDR3 sequence (DNA): TGCGCCAGCAGCTTCTTCGAGAGATATAACTATGGCTACACCTTC. Residues: CASSFFERYNYGYTF.

This clone was seen once. V usage is TRBV6-5 and J usage is TRBJ2-7, with 7 bases fitting TRBD1. V lost 8 bases, J lost 1 base, and 8 bases stayed unmatched. The CDR3 extends over 14 amino acids. CDR1 MNHEY and CDR2 SVGAGI come from the germline V gene. CDR3 nucleotides: TGTGCCAGCGGTGGCCCAGGGGGATCCTACGAGCAGTACTTC. Protein product: CASGGPGGSYEQYF.

The rearrangement links TRBV28 to TRBJ1-4; D is ambiguous. Germline V CDR1 and CDR2: MDHEN, SYDVKM. Trimming pared 5 bases from V and 0 bases from J, leaving 16 bases between. CDR3 size: 17 residues. CDR3 nucleotide sequence: TGTGCCAGCAGTGTCTCGCCACTCGGTTCAACTAATGAAAAACTGTTTTTT. Encoded protein: CASSVSPLGSTNEKLFF.

The gene calls are TRBV4-1 and TRBJ2-1, with 10 bases identical to TRBD2. The CDR3 length is 15 residues. Germline trimming cut 0 bases from V and 12 bases from J; bases unmatched to any gene: 8. Germline V lookup: CDR1 MGHRA, CDR2 YSYEKL. Here the CDR3 reads CASSQEVRVAGGQFF. DNA of the CDR3: TGCGCCAGCAGCCAAGAGGTCCGAGTAGCGGGAGGGCAGTTCTTC.

V usage is TRBV11-2 and J usage is TRBJ2-7, with 11 bases fitting TRBD1. The V gene's germline CDR1 is SGHAT and CDR2 FQNNGV. The trim removed 8 bases at V and 3 bases at J, leaving 12 bases unmatched. The CDR3 covers 16 residues. CDR3 residues: CASGPRGGTGGYEQYF. The DNA of the CDR3 is TGTGCCAGCGGTCCGAGAGGAGGGACAGGGGGCTACGAGCAGTACTTC.

The chain joins TRBV19 to TRBJ2-5; 10 positions match TRBD2. TRBJ2-7 matches the DNA end more closely, so the J call is doubtful. Germline-derived CDR1 and CDR2 are LNHDA and SQIVND (reference sequence). The CDR3 has 15 amino acids. CDR3 residues: CASNRLAGGSYEQYF. In DNA form, the CDR3 reads TGTGCCAGTAATCGTTTAGCGGGAGGCTCCTACGAGCAGTACTTC.

This rearrangement joins TRBV19 to TRBJ2-7, with a possible D match to TRBD2 (6 bases). The ends were cut back, 9 bases at V and 6 bases at J, with 21 bases in the middle. CDR3 length equals 14 residues. Looked up from germline, CDR1 is LNHDA and CDR2 is SQIVND (reference sequence). CDR3 sequence: CASGDAGRGFEQYF. The CDR3 DNA follows: TGTGCCAGCGGTGACGCGGGGAGAGGGTTCGAGCAGTACTTC.

The chain carries TRBV18 and TRBJ1-1, with 8 bases matching TRBD1. This CDR3 contains 14 residues. Losses at the gene ends were 3 bases for V and 4 bases for J; bases not matched to a gene: 4. Germline CDR1 reads KGHSH; CDR2 reads LQKENI. In DNA, the CDR3 is TGTGCCAGCTCACCGGACAGGGCGGCCACTGAAGCTTTCTTT. It is translated as CASSPDRAATEAFF. Full variable domain (remainder filled in from reference TRBV18 and TRBJ1-1): NAGVMQNPRHLVRRRGQEARLRCSPMKGHSHVYWYRQLPEEGLKFMVYLQKENIIDESGMPKERFSAEFPKEGPSILRIQQVVRGDSAAYFCASSPDRAATEAFFGQGTRLTVV.

A remark on this clone: Additional DNA sequences in this sample encode the identical CDR3. The chain joins TRBV6-5 to TRBJ2-3; no definite D call. The V end lost 4 bases, the J end lost 3 bases, and 2 bases lay between the germline ends. Germline loops: CDR1 MNHEY, CDR2 SVGAGI. The CDR3 is 11 residues long. Here the CDR3 DNA reads TGTGCCAGCAGTTCAACAGATACGCAGTATTTT. It yields the protein CASSSTDTQYF.